This T cell receptor beta chain was captured by sequencing in a study of metastatic and nonmetastatic thyroid tumors. Study context: Repertoires of blood and of tissue (tumor or nodule) from malignant and benign thyroid patients were compared.

J was trimmed by 7 bases and V by 5 bases; bases with no gene match: 11. The CDR3 covers 15 residues. Germline loops: CDR1 MNHEY, CDR2 SMNVEV (reference sequence). All patients reached thyroid surgery having received no treatment beforehand. This clone occurred a few times. Antigen unknown. Authors' processing steps: The distant-metastasis classifier for papillary thyroid cancer was built from CDR3 differences across clinicopathological groups. Via MiXCR, TCRdb re-called the PCR reads. These V and J calls derive from TCRdb rather than the authors' analysis. This table has around 30,000 clones, over 20% appearing once. General study findings and limits: Malignant tumors reportedly showed significantly higher TCR beta diversity than benign nodules in both blood and tumor.

The sequencing input was blood. V is TRBV27 and J is TRBJ1-5; 7 bases fit TRBD1. The sequence came from a female donor with papillary thyroid cancer or a benign thyroid nodule (not recorded which). Some clones in this sample may be carry-over from other donors' samples. CDR3 bases: TGTGCCAGCAGTCCCCTGGACAGGCCAAAGCAGCCCCAGCATTTT. Its translation is CASSPLDRPKQPQHF.